These T cell receptor beta chains were read from a single sample in a study of TIL therapy for anti-PD-1-resistant metastatic lung cancer. Sequencing was performed with immunoSEQ multiplex PCR; in TCRdb, only in-frame clones are kept and a portion is missing. The sample has 50,000 to 60,000 clones, 70% to 85% seen once. The sequenced sample was tumor tissue, obtained at baseline. These receptors came from a person between 30 and 79 years old with non-small cell lung cancer. Both conserved end residues are part of each CDR3. The D gene is left open where the match is weak. Size tells how often a clone was seen (once, few, many) or the class of an expanded clone, and some rows leave it out.

clone_size cdr3_length d_call j_call v_call cdr3_nt cdr3_aa
NA 16 TRBD2 TRBJ2-2 TRBV9 TGTGCCAGCAGCGTTATTACTAGCGGAGGAAACGGGGAGCTGTTTTTT CASSVITSGGNGELFF
few 16 NA TRBJ2-1 TRBV7-2 TGTGCCAGCAGCCCCGGGCGGGGCGTGGGGGCTAATGAGCAGTTCTTC CASSPGRGVGANEQFF
NA 11 NA TRBJ2-3 TRBV30 TGTGCCTGGAGTGGTCCGTTAACGCAGTATTTT CAWSGPLTQYF
NA 11 NA TRBJ1-2 TRBV28 TGTGCCAGCAGGGGGGACTATGGCTACACCTTC CASRGDYGYTF
NA 16 TRBD1 TRBJ1-2 TRBV5-1 TGCGCCAGCAGCTTCGTACAGGGGGCACTGAACTATGGCTACACCTTC CASSFVQGALNYGYTF
NA 14 NA TRBJ2-1 TRBV7-8 TGTGCCAGCAGACTGTTAAGCTCCTACAATGAGCAGTTCTTC CASRLLSSYNEQFF
NA 11 NA TRBJ1-4 TRBV29-1 TGCAGCGTGAGGAGTAATGAAAAACTGTTTTTT CSVRSNEKLFF
NA 14 TRBD2 TRBJ2-7 TRBV5-6 TGTGCCAGCAGCTTGGGCGGGAGGGTCTACGAGCAGTACTTC CASSLGGRVYEQYF
NA 13 NA TRBJ2-7 TRBV2 TGTGCCAGCACTGGACCGCCCCTATCCGAGCAGTACTTC CASTGPPLSEQYF
few 17 TRBD2 TRBJ2-5 TRBV5-4 TGTGCCAGCAGCTGGATCGGCGGGGCTAGCGGGAGTGAGACCCAGTACTTC CASSWIGGASGSETQYF
NA 17 TRBD1 TRBJ2-4 TRBV5-4 TGTGCCAGCAGCTTGGTAGGGACAGGTCTAGCCAAAAACATTCAGTACTTC CASSLVGTGLAKNIQYF
NA 14 NA TRBJ1-2 TRBV5-6 TGTGCCAGCAGCTTGTTTGGGACCCCCCTAGGCTACACCTTC CASSLFGTPLGYTF
NA 13 TRBD1 TRBJ1-5 TRBV12-5 TGTGCTAGTGGTACAGGGGGCAATCAGCCCCAGCATTTT CASGTGGNQPQHF
NA 17 TRBD1 TRBJ2-2 TRBV7-3 TGTGCCAGCAGCTTAGGGGCGACCGGGACAGTCGCCGGGGAGCTGTTTTTT CASSLGATGTVAGELFF
NA 12 NA TRBJ1-2 TRBV19 TGTGCCACCAAACGATGGGGCTATGGCTACACCTTC CATKRWGYGYTF
NA 14 NA TRBJ2-5 TRBV18 TGTGCCAGCTCACCACCGTCAGTCCAAGAGACCCAGTACTTC CASSPPSVQETQYF
once 16 NA TRBJ2-5 TRBV7-7 TGTGCTAGCAGCTTAGGAGGAGGGGCAGGGGAAGAGACCCAGTACTTC CASSLGGGAGEETQYF
NA 13 NA TRBJ1-4 TRBV2 TGTGCCAGCAAGGCAGGGGAGGGAGAAAAACTGTTTTTT CASKAGEGEKLFF
NA 17 NA TRBJ1-6 TRBV7-2 TGTGCCAGCAGCCCAGGTCGGGGCTTGGGGTATAATTCACCCCTCCACTTT CASSPGRGLGYNSPLHF
once 13 NA TRBJ2-3 TRBV6-1 TGTGCCACGATCGGGGGGCCTCCGGATACGCAGTATTTT CATIGGPPDTQYF
NA 15 NA TRBJ2-2 TRBV7-9 TGTGCCAGCAGCCCCCCCGGACGGACCACCGGGGAGCTGTTTTTT CASSPPGRTTGELFF
NA 14 NA TRBJ2-3 TRBV14 TGTGCCAGCAGCCAAGTAGGGGGCACAGATACGCAGTATTTT CASSQVGGTDTQYF
NA 13 TRBD1 TRBJ1-5 TRBV18 TGTGCCAGTCGAACAGGGGGATTTCAGCCCCAGCATTTT CASRTGGFQPQHF
NA 16 NA TRBJ2-3 TRBV7-3 TGTGCCAGCAGCTCAAACTGGGCAGGGGGCACAGATACGCAGTATTTT CASSSNWAGGTDTQYF
once 16 TRBD1 TRBJ2-5 TRBV7-9 TGTGCCAGCAGCTTAGGGACAGGGGGGTTCCAAGAGACCCAGTACTTC CASSLGTGGFQETQYF
NA 12 TRBD1 TRBJ1-1 TRBV10-2 TGCGCCAGCAAGGAGGACAGGACTGAAGCTTTCTTT CASKEDRTEAFF
few 15 TRBD1 TRBJ2-7 TRBV5-6 TGTGCCAGCAGCTTGCTTGGGACAGGGGCCTACGAGCAGTACTTC CASSLLGTGAYEQYF
NA 18 TRBD1 TRBJ1-1 TRBV4-2 TGTGCCAGCAGCCCAGCAAGACGCTCCGGGACAGGGGTCGTTTCAGCTTTCTTT CASSPARRSGTGVVSAFF
NA 13 NA TRBJ2-5 TRBV6-5 TGTGCCAGCAGTGGGGGGTCAGGGGAGACCCAGTACTTC CASSGGSGETQYF
NA 13 NA TRBJ2-7 TRBV7-8 TGTGCCAGCGTCTACACGAGGGGCTACGAGCAGTACTTC CASVYTRGYEQYF
NA 16 TRBD1 TRBJ2-7 TRBV28 TGTGCCAGCAATGGGGGCAGGGGGCGCCCCCCCTACGAGCAGTACTTC CASNGGRGRPPYEQYF
few 15 TRBD1 TRBJ1-1 TRBV6-1 TGTGCCAGCAGTGAAGCATGGACAGGTGGCACTGAAGCTTTCTTT CASSEAWTGGTEAFF
NA 16 TRBD1 TRBJ2-7 TRBV27 TGTGCCAGCAGTTTACCCCCGGGACAGGCCGTGGGGAAGCAGTACTTC CASSLPPGQAVGKQYF
many 13 NA TRBJ2-7 TRBV19 TGTGCCAGTAGGAGGGGCCGTTACTACGAGCAGTACTTC CASRRGRYYEQYF
NA 14 TRBD1 TRBJ2-7 TRBV5-1 TGCGCCAGCAGACCGGGACAGGGGGCCTACGAGCAGTACTTC CASRPGQGAYEQYF
NA 14 NA TRBJ1-1 TRBV5-6 TGTGCCAGCAGCTTTGTCGGGGGGCGTATTGAAGCTTTCTTT CASSFVGGRIEAFF
NA 11 NA TRBJ2-3 TRBV20-1 TGCAGTGCTAAAAACACAGATACGCAGTATTTT CSAKNTDTQYF
NA 13 NA TRBJ1-5 TRBV19 TGTGCCAGTAGTGGGACTCAGAGTCAGCCCCAGCATTTT CASSGTQSQPQHF
NA 14 NA TRBJ2-5 TRBV27 TGTGCCAGCAGTTGGGGCAGGGGAGGAGAGACCCAGTACTTC CASSWGRGGETQYF
NA 14 NA TRBJ2-3 TRBV28 TGTGCCAGCAGACCTCGGGGAGGCACAGATACGCAGTATTTT CASRPRGGTDTQYF
NA 15 NA TRBJ2-3 TRBV5-6 TGTGCCAGCAGCTTGGGGACTATGGGGACAGATACGCAGTATTTT CASSLGTMGTDTQYF
NA 14 NA TRBJ1-5 TRBV7-8 TGTGCCAGCAGCTTAGTGGGGAGCAATCAGCCCCAGCATTTT CASSLVGSNQPQHF
NA 14 TRBD2 TRBJ2-3 TRBV6-5 TGTGCCAGCAGGATTAGCGGGGGCACAGATACGCAGTATTTT CASRISGGTDTQYF